This note documents a single T cell receptor beta chain sequence. The sample is drawn from a study of PD-1 blockade in classical Hodgkin lymphoma. The CDR3 consists of 14 residues. Germline CDR1 and CDR2: MNHEY and SVGAGI. The germline V and J ends were trimmed by 3 bases and 7 bases, with 12 bases remaining between them. Profiling relied on immunoSEQ multiplex PCR, and the TCRdb table lists in-frame clones only, not all of them. The sample includes approximately 60,000 clones, over 85% seen only once; the top ten take 9% to 10%. Each patient relapsed following autologous stem cell transplantation, and prior brentuximab vedotin exposure differed.

This chain links TRBV6-5 with TRBJ2-2; a possible D gene is TRBD1 (6 bases). This sequence originates from a human donor with classical Hodgkin lymphoma. This sample comprised peripheral blood mononuclear cells (PBMCs), obtained at baseline. The CDR3 DNA is TGTGCCAGCAGTTATCAGGGGAGAGGCGGGGAGCTGTTTTTT. It encodes CASSYQGRGGELFF.